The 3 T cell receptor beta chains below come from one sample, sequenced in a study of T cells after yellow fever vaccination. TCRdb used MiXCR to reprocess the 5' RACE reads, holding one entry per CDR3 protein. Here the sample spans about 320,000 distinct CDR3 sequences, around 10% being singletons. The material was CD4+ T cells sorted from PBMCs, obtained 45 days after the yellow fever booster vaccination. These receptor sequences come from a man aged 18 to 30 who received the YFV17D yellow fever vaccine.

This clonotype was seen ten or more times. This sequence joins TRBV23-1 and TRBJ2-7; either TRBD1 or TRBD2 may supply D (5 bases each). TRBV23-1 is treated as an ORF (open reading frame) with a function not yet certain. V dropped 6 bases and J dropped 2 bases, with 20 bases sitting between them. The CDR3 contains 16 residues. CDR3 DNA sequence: TGCGCCAGCAGCACCGGGGCCCCCTCCCACACCTACGAGCAGTACTTC. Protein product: CASSTGAPSHTYEQYF.

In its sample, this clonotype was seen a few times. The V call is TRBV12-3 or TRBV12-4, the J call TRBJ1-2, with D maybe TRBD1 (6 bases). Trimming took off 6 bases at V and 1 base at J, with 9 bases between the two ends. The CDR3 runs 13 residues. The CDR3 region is CASRPDSNYGYTF. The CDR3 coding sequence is TGTGCCAGCAGGCCGGACAGTAACTATGGCTACACCTTC.

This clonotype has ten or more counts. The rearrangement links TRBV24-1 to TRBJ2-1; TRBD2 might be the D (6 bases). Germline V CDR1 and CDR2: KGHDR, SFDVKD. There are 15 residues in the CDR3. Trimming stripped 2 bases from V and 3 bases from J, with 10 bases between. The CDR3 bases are TGTGCCACCAGTGATTCCGGGAGAGGCTACAATGAGCAGTTCTTC. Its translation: CATSDSGRGYNEQFF.